Below are 17 T cell receptor beta chains sequenced from a single sample in a study of shared clonotypes between healthy human individuals. Some clones are missing from TCRdb's copy, which holds only in-frame ones; the method was immunoSEQ multiplex PCR. Here the sample spans over a million clones, approximately 98.5% being singletons. Sequenced sample: naive CD4+ T cells sorted from blood. Sample subset: CD45RA+ positively selected. The receptors originated from a young man in good health.

The chain has TRBV27 and TRBJ2-1; tentative D call: TRBD2 (6 bases). This CDR3 has 13 residues. CDR1 and CDR2 (germline): MNHEY, SMNVEV (reference sequence). Trimming shortened V by 6 bases and J by 2 bases, and 8 bases separated the two germline ends. Here the CDR3 reads CASREGTYNEQFF. The CDR3 region has the DNA TGTGCCAGCAGGGAGGGAACCTACAATGAGCAGTTCTTC.

The chain recombines TRBV27 with TRBJ1-2; D is uncertain. The CDR3 sequence is 13 residues long. V was clipped by 5 bases and J by 4 bases, with 11 bases between them. Germline V lookup: CDR1 MNHEY, CDR2 SMNVEV (reference sequence). Here the CDR3 DNA reads TGTGCCAGCAGTCCCGGTACAATCTATGGCTACACCTTC. Its protein is CASSPGTIYGYTF.

V gene TRBV27 combines with J gene TRBJ2-7; perhaps D is TRBD1 or TRBD2 (5 bases each). This CDR3 is 15 amino acids long. The ends were cut back, 2 bases at V and 4 bases at J, with 15 bases in the middle. Germline V lookup: CDR1 MNHEY, CDR2 SMNVEV (reference sequence). The CDR3 protein is CASSLLMGTIYEQYF. The CDR3 DNA reads TGTGCCAGCAGTTTACTCATGGGGACGATATACGAGCAGTACTTC.

The gene calls are TRBV5-1 and TRBJ1-5; 8 nucleotides match TRBD1. Trimming cost V 4 bases and J 6 bases; bases outside gene matches: 9. In germline, CDR1 is SGHRS, CDR2 YFSETQ. CDR3 length equals 15 residues. CDR3 in amino acids: CASSPGTGGAQPQHF. As DNA, the CDR3 is TGCGCCAGCAGCCCAGGGACAGGTGGTGCTCAGCCCCAGCATTTT.

This clone was counted a single time. A read error may produce the germline difference seen at one junction end. The chain links TRBV7-7 to TRBJ2-3; D is undetermined. The CDR3 contains 13 residues. The germline V gene encodes CDR1 SSHAT and CDR2 FNYEAQ (reference sequence). CDR3 sequence: CASSWDLTDTQYF. The CDR3 DNA sequence: TGTGCTAGCAGCTGGGATCTAACAGATACGCAGTATTTT. The full variable domain, in which reference TRBV7-7 and TRBJ2-3 provide the parts outside the CDR3, is GAGVSQSPRYKVTKRGQDVTLRCDPISSHATLYWYQQALGQGPEFLTYFNYEAQPDKSGLPSDRFSAERPEGSISTLTIQRTEQRDSAMYRCASSWDLTDTQYFGPGTRLTVL.

The V and J genes are TRBV7-8 and TRBJ2-2, with D unresolved. CDR3 length equals 14 residues. Germline V gives CDR1 SGHVS, CDR2 FQNEAQ. V dropped 6 bases and J dropped 6 bases, with 14 bases sitting between them. The CDR3 DNA reads as TGTGCCAGCAGACCCCCCGACGGTCCCGGGGAGCTGTTTTTT. Amino acids: CASRPPDGPGELFF.

This clone was found once. The rearrangement uses TRBV28 and TRBJ2-5; TRBD1 matches at 8 bases. CDR1 is MDHEN and CDR2 is SYDVKM in the germline V gene. The CDR3 spans 13 residues. V was pared by 5 bases and J by 5 bases, with 4 bases of the junction left unmatched. The CDR3 DNA follows: TGTGCCAGCAGTCGACAGGGGTGGGAGACCCAGTACTTC. Protein product: CASSRQGWETQYF. The complete variable domain, with remaining parts taken from reference TRBV28 and TRBJ2-5, reads DVKVTQSSRYLVKRTGEKVFLECVQDMDHENMFWYRQDPGLGLRLIYFSYDVKMKEKGDIPEGYSVSREKKERFSLILESASTNQTSMYLCASSRQGWETQYFGPGTRLLVL.

The chain links TRBV5-1 to TRBJ2-7; 13 nucleotides match TRBD2. There are 18 residues in the CDR3. Germline CDR1 reads SGHRS; CDR2 reads YFSETQ. The J segment lost 2 bases and the V segment lost 4 bases, leaving 12 bases of the junction unmatched. The CDR3 DNA follows: TGCGCCAGCAGCCCCCGACTAGCGGGAGGATCTGAACCCTACGAGCAGTACTTC. It translates to CASSPRLAGGSEPYEQYF.

The chain employs TRBV5-4 and TRBJ2-5; no reliable D call. Germline V gives CDR1 SGHNT, CDR2 YYREEE (reference sequence). V was cut by 0 bases and J by 3 bases, with 9 bases left in between. This CDR3 is 14 amino acids long. The CDR3 DNA follows: TGTGCCAGCAGCTTGGGAAGGGCGGAAGAGACCCAGTACTTC. Residues: CASSLGRAEETQYF. Supplemented by reference TRBV5-4 and TRBJ2-5, the full variable domain reads ETGVTQSPTHLIKTRGQQVTLRCSSQSGHNTVSWYQQALGQGPQFIFQYYREEENGRGNFPPRFSGLQFPNYSSELNVNALELDDSALYLCASSLGRAEETQYFGPGTRLLVL.

Turning to this clone: Other DNA sequences from this sample encode an identical CDR3 as well. The gene calls are TRBV11-3 and TRBJ2-7, with a tentative D call TRBD2 (6 bases). Per the germline V gene, CDR1 is SGHNT and CDR2 is YENEEA. V was trimmed by 1 base and J by 0 bases, leaving 7 bases between them. The CDR3 covers 14 residues. The CDR3 loop is CASSLGGGSYEQYF. CDR3 bases: TGTGCCAGCAGCTTAGGGGGAGGCTCCTACGAGCAGTACTTC. Together with reference TRBV11-3 and TRBJ2-7, the CDR3 gives the full variable domain: EAGVVQSPRYKIIEKKQPVAFWCNPISGHNTLYWYLQNLGQGPELLIRYENEEAVDDSQLPKDRFSAERLKGVDSTLKIQPAELGDSAVYLCASSLGGGSYEQYFGPGTRLTVT.

This clone was seen once. This sequence joins TRBV4-3 and TRBJ2-7, with 12 nucleotides matching TRBD2. With V trimmed by 2 bases and J by 4 bases, 6 bases remained unmatched. Germline V CDR1 and CDR2: LGHNA, YSLEER. This CDR3 is built from 16 residues. Here the CDR3 reads CASSQPSGRERYEQYF. CDR3 nucleotide sequence: TGCGCCAGCAGCCAACCTAGCGGGAGGGAGAGATACGAGCAGTACTTC.

As concerns this clone: This sample includes further DNA sequences coding for the same CDR3. CDR3 residues: CSVGQGNEQFF. The DNA of the CDR3 is TGCAGCGTGGGGCAGGGAAATGAGCAGTTCTTC. The chain uses TRBV29-1 and TRBJ2-1, with a tentative D call TRBD1 (5 bases). Trimming took off 6 bases at V and 7 bases at J, with 10 bases between the two ends. Germline lookup yields CDR1 SQVTM and CDR2 ANQGSEA. The CDR3 length is 11 residues.

The chain has TRBV5-1 and TRBJ1-1; D is unclear. CDR1 is SGHRS and CDR2 is YFSETQ in the germline V gene. V lost 3 bases to trimming and J lost 1 base, with 10 bases between them. The CDR3 has 14 amino acids. The CDR3 here is CASSSSTWNTEAFF. The DNA of the CDR3 is TGCGCCAGCAGCTCGAGTACCTGGAACACTGAAGCTTTCTTT.

The chain carries TRBV18 and TRBJ2-7; TRBD1 matches at 7 bases. The germline gives CDR1 KGHSH, CDR2 LQKENI. This CDR3 is built from 12 residues. With 5 bases clipped from V and 6 bases from J, the junction kept 4 bases outside the gene matches. The CDR3 DNA sequence: TGTGCCAGCTCATCGACAGGGAGCGAGCAGTACTTC. Protein: CASSSTGSEQYF.

In regard to this clone: This specimen includes other DNA sequences encoding the same CDR3. The chain uses TRBV9 and TRBJ2-6; 7 bases are shared with TRBD1. Trimming took 2 bases from V and 2 from J; bases not matched to a gene: 1. The CDR3 has 15 amino acids. CDR1 and CDR2 (germline): SGDLS, YYNGEE. The CDR3 here is CASSVTGTGANVLTF. CDR3 in DNA: TGTGCCAGCAGCGTGACAGGGACTGGGGCCAACGTCCTGACTTTC.

A note on this clone: Other nucleotide sequences from this sample produce the same CDR3. The chain combines TRBV5-1 with TRBJ2-7; 14 bases align to TRBD2. Per the germline V gene, CDR1 is SGHRS and CDR2 is YFSETQ. The CDR3 sequence is 15 residues long. The V and J ends lost 4 bases and 3 bases, in that order; junction bases with no gene match: 3. CDR3 residues: CASSPGLAGGYEQYF. In nucleotides, the CDR3 is TGCGCCAGCAGCCCCGGACTAGCGGGAGGCTACGAGCAGTACTTC.

This clone was observed once. The chain carries TRBV18 and TRBJ1-3, with 8 bases lining up with TRBD1. The CDR3 loop spans 17 amino acids. V lost 1 base and J lost 4; bases outside the gene matches: 9. Germline V gene data show CDR1 as KGHSH and CDR2 as LQKENI. The CDR3, as DNA: TGTGCCAGCTCACCACTACCGACAGGGGTGCAAGGAAACACCATATATTTT. It is translated as CASSPLPTGVQGNTIYF.